This TCR beta chain stems from a study of cytomegalovirus exposure and HLA in healthy donors. Study-wide findings and caveats: The likely explanation for a cluster of highly shared sequence variants was sequencing artifact.

PCR involved 60 Vbeta and 13 Jbeta primers. The assay was immunoSEQ multiplex PCR, and TCRdb's table has in-frame clones only and misses some. The table lists fewer than 200,000 clones, approximately 80% of them singletons. This clone was seen only a few times. Its antigen remains unidentified. This CDR3 has 14 residues. V was cut by 3 bases and J by 8 bases, with 17 bases left in between. The germline CDR1 and CDR2 sequences are SGHRS and YFSETQ. What was sequenced was PBMCs. This clonotype originated in a woman under 40 in good health and CMV-seropositive. This chain links TRBV5-1 with TRBJ1-2; D may be TRBD1 (6 bases). CDR3 region: CASSWEGHLGGYTF. Here the CDR3 DNA reads TGCGCCAGCAGCTGGGAGGGACACCTCGGGGGCTACACCTTC.